This paragraph reports one T cell receptor beta chain. Its antigen is still unknown. TCR alpha and TCR beta cDNA libraries carrying sample barcodes and UMIs were produced by 5'RACE using constant-segment primers. TCRdb recomputed calls from the 5' RACE reads with MiXCR, one row per CDR3 protein. The sample has fewer than 700,000 distinct CDR3 sequences; less than 25% are singletons. The sample originates from a study of T-cell memory formation after mild COVID-19. Whole-study findings and limits: Memory cells collected pre-infection included some clones that later responded, suggesting cross-reactive memory joined. Clonal second-wave expansions that peaked on day 37 had unconfirmed SARS-CoV-2 specificity.

The CDR3 length is 15 residues. V was clipped by 1 base and J by 5 bases, with 14 bases between them. Germline V gene sequence: CDR1 MGHRA, CDR2 YSYEKL. Material for sequencing was PBMCs or a T cell subset sorted from them (not recorded which). The source is an adult woman who had mild COVID-19 (a few samples of this study predate the infection). Cell type and time point are not known. The J gene is TRBJ1-1, the V gene TRBV4-1; weak D call: TRBD1 (6 bases). CDR3 nucleotide sequence: TGCGCCAGCAGCCAAGCTGGGGGGGGCTGGACTGAAGCTTTCTTT. As protein: CASSQAGGGWTEAFF.